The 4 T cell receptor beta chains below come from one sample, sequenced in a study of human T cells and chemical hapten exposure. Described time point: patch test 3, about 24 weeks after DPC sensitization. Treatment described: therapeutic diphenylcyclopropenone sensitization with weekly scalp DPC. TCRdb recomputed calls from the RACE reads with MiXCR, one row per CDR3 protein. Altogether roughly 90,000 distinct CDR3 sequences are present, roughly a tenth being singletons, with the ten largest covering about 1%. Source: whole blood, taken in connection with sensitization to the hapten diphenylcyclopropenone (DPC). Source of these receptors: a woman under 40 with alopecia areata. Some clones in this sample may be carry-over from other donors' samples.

CDR3 amino acids: CASSLVVGATEAFF. CDR3 nucleotide sequence: TGCGCCAGCAGCCTCGTGGTAGGGGCCACTGAAGCTTTCTTT. The chain joins TRBV4-1 to TRBJ1-1; the D gene is possibly TRBD1 (5 bases). V lost 4 bases to trimming and J lost 4 bases, with 13 bases between them. The CDR3 is 14 residues long. Germline-derived CDR1 and CDR2 are MGHRA and YSYEKL.

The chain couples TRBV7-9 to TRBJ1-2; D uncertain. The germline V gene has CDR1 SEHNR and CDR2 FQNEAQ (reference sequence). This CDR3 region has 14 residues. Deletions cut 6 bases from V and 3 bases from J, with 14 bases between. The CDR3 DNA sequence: TGTGCCAGCAGTTTCCCAGGACCCGACTATGGCTACACCTTC. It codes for CASSFPGPDYGYTF.

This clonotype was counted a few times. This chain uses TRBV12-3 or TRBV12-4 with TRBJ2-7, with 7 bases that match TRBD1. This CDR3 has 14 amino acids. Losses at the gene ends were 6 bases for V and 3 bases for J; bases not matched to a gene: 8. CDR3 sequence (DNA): TGTGCCAGCAGCGGGACAGCTAATAACTACGAGCAGTACTTC. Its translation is CASSGTANNYEQYF.

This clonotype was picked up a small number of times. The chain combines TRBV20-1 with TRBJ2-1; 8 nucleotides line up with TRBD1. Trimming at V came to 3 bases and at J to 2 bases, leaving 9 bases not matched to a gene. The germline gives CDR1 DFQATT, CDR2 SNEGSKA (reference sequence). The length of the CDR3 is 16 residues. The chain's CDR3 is CSARYQGALAYNEQFF. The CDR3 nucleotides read TGCAGTGCTAGGTATCAGGGGGCGTTAGCCTACAATGAGCAGTTCTTC.